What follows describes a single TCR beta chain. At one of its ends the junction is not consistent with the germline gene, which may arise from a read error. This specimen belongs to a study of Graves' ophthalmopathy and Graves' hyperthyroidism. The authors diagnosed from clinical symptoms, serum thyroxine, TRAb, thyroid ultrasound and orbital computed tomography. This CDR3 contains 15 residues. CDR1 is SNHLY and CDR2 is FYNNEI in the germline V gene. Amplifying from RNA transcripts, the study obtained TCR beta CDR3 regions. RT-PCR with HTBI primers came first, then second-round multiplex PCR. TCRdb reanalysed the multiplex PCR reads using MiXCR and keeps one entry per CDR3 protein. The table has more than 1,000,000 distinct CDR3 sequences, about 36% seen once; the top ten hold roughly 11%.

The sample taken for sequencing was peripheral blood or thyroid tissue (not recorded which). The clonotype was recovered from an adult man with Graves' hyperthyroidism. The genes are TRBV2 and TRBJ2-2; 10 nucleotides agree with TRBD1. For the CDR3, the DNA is TGTGCCAGCAGCCCGACAGGGGGCGTCACCGGGAAGCTGTTTTTT. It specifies CASSPTGGVTGKLFF.